This T cell receptor (beta chain) was sequenced in a study of blood T cell repertoires in COVID-19. Study-level information: Acute and convalescent COVID-19 samples came from the United States, Italy and Spain. PBMCs, B-cell-depleted T cells, or T cells provided the cDNA or gDNA that made up the material.

As handled by the study authors: Scientists estimated how many nucleated cells there were by amplifying reference gene primers. The table came from immunoSEQ multiplex PCR; TCRdb's copy has only in-frame clones and leaves some out. Clone size and V and J calls were adopted from that table, with D and trimming inferred from the DNA. The data hold 200,000 or so clones, with 65% to 90% observed a single time. The participants were between roughly 18 and 89 years old and came from some 23 US areas. With 3 bases removed from V and 3 bases from J, the gap between germline ends came to 11 bases. Germline loops: CDR1 SGHDT, CDR2 YYEEEE. CDR3 size: 14 residues.

The rearrangement joins TRBV5-6 to TRBJ2-3; D is perhaps TRBD2 (5 bases). The TCR was taken from a woman aged 40 to 50 with acute COVID-19. The sequencing sample was made of PBMCs or T cells enriched from blood (not recorded which). DNA for the CDR3: TGTGCCAGCAGCTGGGTTAGGAGGACAGATACGCAGTATTTT. Translating it yields CASSWVRRTDTQYF.